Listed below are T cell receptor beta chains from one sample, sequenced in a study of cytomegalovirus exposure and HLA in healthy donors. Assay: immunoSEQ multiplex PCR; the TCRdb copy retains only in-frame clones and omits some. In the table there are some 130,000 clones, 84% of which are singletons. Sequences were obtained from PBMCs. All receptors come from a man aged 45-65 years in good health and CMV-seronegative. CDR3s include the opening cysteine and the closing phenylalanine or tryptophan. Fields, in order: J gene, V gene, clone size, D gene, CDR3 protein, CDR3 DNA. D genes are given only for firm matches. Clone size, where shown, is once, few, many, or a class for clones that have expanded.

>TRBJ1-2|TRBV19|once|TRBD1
CASRGRTGDYGYTF
TGTGCCAGTAGGGGCCGGACAGGAGACTATGGCTACACCTTC
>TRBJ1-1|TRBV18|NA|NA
CASSPGGGFVEAFF
TGTGCCAGCTCACCGGGTGGGGGGTTCGTTGAAGCTTTCTTT
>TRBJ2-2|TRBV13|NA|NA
CASSPARAGELFF
TGTGCCAGCAGTCCCGCCAGGGCCGGGGAGCTGTTTTTT
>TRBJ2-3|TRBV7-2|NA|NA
CASSLGGPGTDTQYF
TGTGCCAGCAGCTTAGGAGGGCCTGGCACAGATACGCAGTATTTT
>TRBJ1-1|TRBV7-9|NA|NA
CASSLMVGREAFF
TGTGCCAGCAGCTTAATGGTAGGGAGAGAGGCTTTCTTT
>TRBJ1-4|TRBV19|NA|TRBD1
CATAKTGGYEKLFF
TGTGCCACAGCCAAGACAGGGGGATACGAAAAACTGTTTTTT
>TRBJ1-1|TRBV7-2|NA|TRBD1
CASSSLGQGNTEAFF
TGTGCCAGCAGCTCACTGGGACAGGGGAACACTGAAGCTTTCTTT
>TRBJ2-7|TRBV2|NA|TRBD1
CASSGGGQGAHEQYF
TGTGCCAGCAGTGGCGGTGGACAGGGGGCCCACGAGCAGTACTTC
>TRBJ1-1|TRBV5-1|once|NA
CASSSPTATEAFF
TGCGCCAGCAGCTCCCCGACAGCCACTGAAGCTTTCTTT
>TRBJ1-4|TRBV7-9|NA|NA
CASSPGEPSNEKLFF
TGTGCCAGCAGCCCCGGGGAACCATCAAATGAAAAACTGTTTTTT
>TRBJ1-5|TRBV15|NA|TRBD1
CATSREMTGGLNQPQHF
TGTGCCACCAGCAGAGAAATGACAGGGGGTCTCAATCAGCCCCAGCATTTT
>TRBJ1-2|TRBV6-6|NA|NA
CASILGGSRYGYTF
TGTGCCAGCATCCTCGGGGGGAGTAGGTATGGCTACACCTTC
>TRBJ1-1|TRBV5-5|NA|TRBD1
CASSSTGSNTEAFF
TGTGCCAGCAGCTCGACAGGGTCGAACACTGAAGCTTTCTTT
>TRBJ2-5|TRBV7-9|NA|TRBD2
CAYTLLAGGLETQYF
TGTGCCTACACCCTATTAGCGGGGGGGCTTGAGACCCAGTACTTC
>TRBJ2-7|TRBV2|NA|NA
CASSFYHETGGEQYF
TGTGCCAGCAGCTTCTACCATGAGACAGGAGGAGAGCAGTACTTC
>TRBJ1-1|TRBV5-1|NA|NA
CASSREGNTEAFF
TGCGCCAGCAGCAGGGAGGGCAACACTGAAGCTTTCTTT
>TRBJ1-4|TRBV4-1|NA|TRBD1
CASSLGTAFNEKLFF
TGCGCCAGCAGCCTAGGGACAGCATTTAATGAAAAACTGTTTTTT
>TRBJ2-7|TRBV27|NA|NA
CASSHPGYEQYF
TGTGCCAGCAGTCACCCGGGTTACGAGCAGTACTTC
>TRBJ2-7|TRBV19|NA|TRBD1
CASSSGQSYEQYF
TGTGCCAGTAGTTCGGGACAGTCCTACGAGCAGTACTTC
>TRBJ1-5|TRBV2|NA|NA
CASRPGQISNQPQHF
TGTGCCAGCAGACCTGGACAGATCTCGAATCAGCCCCAGCATTTT
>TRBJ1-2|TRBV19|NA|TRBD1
CASNPQGASRGYTF
TGTGCCAGTAACCCACAGGGGGCATCGCGCGGCTACACCTTC
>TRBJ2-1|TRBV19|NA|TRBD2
CASSTSGGPGDEQFF
TGTGCCAGTAGTACTAGCGGGGGGCCCGGGGATGAGCAGTTCTTC
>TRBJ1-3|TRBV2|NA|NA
CASSLRQGNTIYF
TGTGCCAGCAGTTTAAGACAGGGAAACACCATATATTTT
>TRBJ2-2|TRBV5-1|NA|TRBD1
CASSLGQGNTGELFF
TGCGCCAGCAGCTTGGGACAGGGGAACACCGGGGAGCTGTTTTTT
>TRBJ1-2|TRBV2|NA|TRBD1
CASTPRTGTNYGYTF
TGTGCCAGCACCCCTAGGACAGGGACTAACTATGGCTACACCTTC
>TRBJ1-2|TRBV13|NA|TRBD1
CASSRRGQSNYGYTF
TGTGCCAGCAGCCGACGGGGACAGAGTAACTATGGCTACACCTTC
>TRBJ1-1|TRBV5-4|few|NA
CASSYTEHTEAFF
TGTGCCAGCAGCTATACAGAGCACACTGAAGCTTTCTTT
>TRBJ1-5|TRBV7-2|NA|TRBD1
CASSRQGSNQPQHF
TGTGCCAGCAGTCGACAGGGTAGCAATCAGCCCCAGCATTTT
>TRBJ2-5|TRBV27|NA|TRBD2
CASSPGGPWTQYF
TGTGCCAGCAGTCCGGGAGGTCCGTGGACCCAGTACTTC
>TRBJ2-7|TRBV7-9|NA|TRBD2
CASSLALAGSNYEQYF
TGTGCCAGCAGCTTAGCCCTAGCGGGGTCCAACTACGAGCAGTACTTC
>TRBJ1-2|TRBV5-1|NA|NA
CASRETDYGYTF
TGCGCCAGCAGGGAGACAGACTATGGCTACACCTTC
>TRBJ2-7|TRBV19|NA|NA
CASSIGQGTYEQYF
TGTGCCAGTAGTATAGGGCAGGGGACCTACGAGCAGTACTTC
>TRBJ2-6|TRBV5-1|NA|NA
CASSLVATGANVLTF
TGCGCCAGCAGCTTGGTAGCTACTGGGGCCAACGTCCTGACTTTC
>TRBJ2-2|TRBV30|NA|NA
CAWGGETGELFF
TGTGCCTGGGGCGGGGAAACCGGGGAGCTGTTTTTT
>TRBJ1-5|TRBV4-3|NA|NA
CASSQEVPGRNQPQHF
TGCGCCAGCAGCCAAGAGGTCCCAGGGAGGAATCAGCCCCAGCATTTT
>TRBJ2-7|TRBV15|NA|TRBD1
CATSRATGTGGGEQYF
TGTGCCACCAGCAGAGCAACCGGAACAGGGGGCGGCGAGCAGTACTTC
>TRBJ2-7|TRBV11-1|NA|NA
CASSLTQTSSYEQYF
TGTGCCAGCAGCTTAACACAGACCAGCTCCTACGAGCAGTACTTC
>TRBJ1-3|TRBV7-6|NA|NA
CASSPRGGATGNTIYF
TGTGCCAGCAGCCCCCGGGGGGGCGCGACTGGAAACACCATATATTTT
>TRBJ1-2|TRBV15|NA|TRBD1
CATSRDLRTGDGYTF
TGTGCCACCAGCAGAGACCTTAGGACAGGTGATGGCTACACCTTC
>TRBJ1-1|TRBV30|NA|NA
CAWSVQEGGHPIDSSTEAFF
TGTGCCTGGAGTGTACAGGAGGGCGGCCATCCGATCGACTCGAGCACTGAAGCTTTCTTT
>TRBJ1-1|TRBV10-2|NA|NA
CASSESSGLPFF
TGCGCCAGCAGTGAGTCATCGGGGTTACCTTTCTTT
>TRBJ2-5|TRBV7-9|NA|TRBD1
CASSPGRGTGGLVLETQYF
TGTGCCAGCAGCCCCGGTCGCGGGACAGGCGGCCTGGTTCTAGAGACCCAGTACTTC
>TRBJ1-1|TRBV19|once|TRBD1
CASIPGQGAVTEAFF
TGTGCCAGTATCCCGGGACAGGGGGCGGTCACTGAAGCTTTCTTT
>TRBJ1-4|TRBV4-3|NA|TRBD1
CASSRSRDRGQKLFF
TGCGCCAGCAGCCGGAGCCGGGACAGGGGGCAAAAACTGTTTTTT
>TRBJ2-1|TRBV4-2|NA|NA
CASSQDKGKTGNEQFF
TGTGCCAGCAGCCAAGATAAGGGCAAAACGGGGAATGAGCAGTTCTTC
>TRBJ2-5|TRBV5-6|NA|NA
CASSFERRQTETQYF
TGTGCCAGCAGCTTTGAACGGAGACAGACGGAGACCCAGTACTTC